The TCR beta chain under discussion was sequenced for a study of T cells in Graves' hyperthyroidism and ophthalmopathy. Overall study: The blood sample was taken at first diagnosis, before treatment began.

TCR beta CDR3 region amplification was performed from RNA transcripts. The HTBI primer set served for first-round RT-PCR of the TCR CDR3. TCRdb independently ran MiXCR on the multiplex PCR reads; one entry per CDR3 protein. The sample consists of about 590,000 distinct CDR3 sequences, around 16% of them appearing once. Study-level findings and limits: Among thyroid clonotypes expanded above 0.001, most also appeared in blood.

Absence of ophthalmopathy progression within 18 months defined stable Graves' hyperthyroidism. Exclusion of a patient resulted from uncontrolled infection, other autoimmune disease, pregnancy or lactation. In this sample, this clonotype turned up many times. Its target is unknown. Input material: blood. The receptor was derived from a woman aged 25 to 39 with Graves' hyperthyroidism.

DNA for the CDR3: TGTGCCAGCAGTGGGGGGATGGCGGGAGGGCGGAATGAGCAGTTCTTC. Its translation is CASSGGMAGGRNEQFF. The rearrangement links TRBV6-1 to TRBJ2-1, with 9 bases lining up with TRBD2. J lost 7 bases, V lost 4 bases, and 11 bases had no gene match. CDR3 size: 16 residues. Germline loops: CDR1 MNHNS, CDR2 SASEGT.